This TCR beta chain was identified in a study of cytomegalovirus exposure and HLA in healthy donors. The V end was cut by 2 bases, the J end by 6 bases, with 17 bases between. This CDR3 comprises 16 residues. The germline V gene has CDR1 SGHRS and CDR2 YFSETQ. The PCR was carried out with 60 Vbeta primers and 13 Jbeta primers. Using immunoSEQ multiplex PCR, the repertoire was profiled, and TCRdb retains in-frame clones only, with some absent. The sample shows some 100,000 clones, under 85% of them seen only once. This TCR was sampled from a female donor in good health and CMV-seropositive. The J gene is TRBJ1-4, the V gene TRBV5-1; D remains unclear. The specimen was PBMCs. CDR3 nucleotide sequence: TGCGCCAGCAGCTTAGACTTCCGGGTTTTCTATGAAAAACTGTTTTTT. Translation: CASSLDFRVFYEKLFF. Together with reference TRBV5-1 and TRBJ1-4, the CDR3 gives the full variable domain: KAGVTQTPRYLIKTRGQQVTLSCSPISGHRSVSWYQQTPGQGLQFLFEYFSETQRNKGNFPGRFSGRQFSNSRSEMNVSTLELGDSALYLCASSLDFRVFYEKLFFGSGTQLSVL.